This T cell receptor beta chain was observed in a study of T-cell reconstitution after alpha-beta-depleted transplantation in children. A TCRbeta library incorporating unique molecular identifiers was prepared. TCRdb used MiXCR to reprocess the PCR reads, holding one entry per CDR3 protein. The sample gives about 300,000 distinct CDR3 sequences, 7.5% to 9% of which show up once; about 9.3% is in the top ten. This CDR3 has 17 residues. The V gene's germline CDR1 is LGHDT and CDR2 YNNKEL (reference sequence). V lost 6 bases to trimming and J lost 3 bases; unmatched junction nucleotides: 12. With regard to this clonotype: Its target is not known.

Study-wide points: At the one-year point after transplant, T-cell counts and TCRbeta diversity were found to come mostly from T cells that had been newly produced.

Sequenced here: peripheral blood, sampled 360 days after TCRalphabeta/CD19-depleted stem cell transplant. The gene calls are TRBV3-1 and TRBJ2-7; 12 bases fit TRBD2. This sequence was found in a female patient aged 2 to 10 who had a stem cell transplant for Fanconi anemia, so the T cells may come from the graft donor. This CDR3 is CASRPETSGGTDYEQYV. CDR3 nucleotides: TGTGCCAGCAGACCTGAGACTAGCGGGGGCACCGACTACGAGCAGTACGTC.